Below are 21 T cell receptor beta chains sequenced from a single sample in a study of blood T cells in healthy people across ages. A J-beta primer mix and a sample-barcoded 5' primer were used in a second PCR of roughly 7 to 12 cycles. MiXCR was run by TCRdb on the 5' RACE reads, yielding one entry per CDR3 protein. The sample has approximately 790,000 distinct CDR3 sequences, 55% to 65% seen once; the top ten hold roughly a quarter. Sequenced sample: blood. Receptors originate from a man aged 25-45 years in good health.

The J gene is TRBJ2-1, the V gene TRBV7-6, with 7 nucleotides matching TRBD2. Germline assignment: CDR1 SGHVS and CDR2 FNYEAQ. After removal of 1 base from V and 2 bases from J, the junction contained 8 bases not matched to a gene. The CDR3 consists of 17 residues. CDR3 coding DNA: TGTGCCAGCAGCTTAGAATGGACTAGGAGAGCCTACAATGAGCAGTTCTTC. It encodes CASSLEWTRRAYNEQFF.

This chain links TRBV6-1 with TRBJ2-7; unclear D gene. The germline CDR1 and CDR2 sequences are MNHNS and SASEGT. The CDR3 has 11 amino acids. V lost 4 bases to trimming and J lost 7 bases, with 8 bases between them. The CDR3 reads CASSVGWEQYF. The CDR3 nucleotides are TGTGCCAGCAGTGTGGGTTGGGAGCAGTACTTC.

This clonotype was recorded a few times. CDR3 sequence reads: CASSLAGGRGQPQHF. The CDR3 coding sequence is TGTGCCAGCAGCTTAGCAGGGGGCAGGGGTCAGCCCCAGCATTTT. The rearrangement links TRBV7-2 to TRBJ1-5; TRBD1 matches 7 bases. V shed 0 bases, J shed 6 bases, and the junction held 5 bases outside the gene matches. This CDR3 has 15 residues. Germline assignment: CDR1 SGHTA and CDR2 FQGNSA.

The J gene is TRBJ2-3, the V gene TRBV10-3; 8 bases match TRBD2. CDR1 is ENHRY, CDR2 SYGVKD, per germline. This CDR3 has 17 residues. After removal of 0 bases from V and 0 bases from J, the junction contained 5 bases not matched to a gene. The DNA of the CDR3 is TGTGCCATCAGTGAGTCGAGCGGGGGCCCCAGCACAGATACGCAGTATTTT. Translation: CAISESSGGPSTDTQYF.

This chain connects TRBV20-1 to TRBJ2-6; 9 bases agree with TRBD1. The CDR3 consists of 15 residues. V dropped 3 bases and J dropped 2; count of bases not matched to a gene: 2. The germline V gene encodes CDR1 DFQATT and CDR2 SNEGSKA (reference sequence). The chain's CDR3 is CSASRDRAGANVLTF. CDR3 in DNA: TGCAGTGCTAGCCGGGACAGGGCTGGGGCCAACGTCCTGACTTTC.

The chain employs TRBV7-8 and TRBJ2-7; TRBD1 matches at 7 bases. The V gene's germline CDR1 is SGHVS and CDR2 FQNEAQ. CDR3 length equals 14 residues. V trimming: 6 bases; J trimming: 3 bases; junction bases outside the gene matches: 8. The CDR3 DNA follows: TGTGCCAGCAGGGACGGGACAGCTCACTACGAGCAGTACTTC. It specifies CASRDGTAHYEQYF.

This chain uses TRBV3-1 with TRBJ2-5, with D possibly TRBD1 on 5 matching bases. The V end lost 0 bases, the J end lost 2 bases, and 10 bases lay between the germline ends. This CDR3 contains 15 residues. Germline V gene data show CDR1 as LGHDT and CDR2 as YNNKEL (reference sequence). CDR3 sequence (DNA): TGTGCCAGCAGCCAAGATGTTGACAGACAAGAGACCCAGTACTTC. This gives the protein CASSQDVDRQETQYF.

This clonotype was picked up a small number of times. The V call is TRBV18, the J call TRBJ1-4, with D possibly matching TRBD1 (6 bases). CDR1 and CDR2 from the germline V gene are KGHSH and LQKENI. The V and J ends lost 0 bases and 5 bases respectively, with 7 bases between them. The CDR3 runs to 14 residues. CDR3 amino acids: CASSPPQGNEKLFF. Written as DNA, the CDR3 is TGTGCCAGCTCACCACCCCAGGGGAATGAAAAACTGTTTTTT.

The chain uses TRBV5-4 and TRBJ2-3; 15 positions agree with TRBD2. Germline V gene lookup returns CDR1 SGHNT and CDR2 YYREEE (reference sequence). J was trimmed by 1 base and V by 4 bases; bases with no gene match: 7. The CDR3 extends over 18 amino acids. CDR3 loop: CASSPGLAGGLGTDTQYF. The CDR3, as DNA: TGTGCCAGCAGCCCTGGACTAGCGGGGGGGCTCGGCACAGATACGCAGTATTTT.

CDR3 coding DNA: TGTGCCAGCAGCCTCAGGGGGGAGTACACTGAAGCTTTCTTT. Amino acid sequence: CASSLRGEYTEAFF. The gene calls are TRBV7-2 and TRBJ1-1; 7 bases align to TRBD1. The J segment lost 3 bases and the V segment lost 5 bases, leaving 6 bases of the junction unmatched. This CDR3 contains 14 residues. Germline V lookup: CDR1 SGHTA, CDR2 FQGNSA.

V is TRBV9 and J is TRBJ1-2; 11 bases are shared with TRBD1. The germline V gene encodes CDR1 SGDLS and CDR2 YYNGEE. Trimming removed 4 bases from V and 5 bases from J; junction bases left unmatched: 7. There are 15 residues in the CDR3. The CDR3 loop reads CASSITGQGAYGYTF. CDR3 in DNA: TGTGCCAGCAGCATAACTGGACAGGGGGCATATGGCTACACCTTC.

V usage is TRBV20-1 and J usage is TRBJ2-3; TRBD2 agrees at 12 bases. This CDR3 is built from 14 residues. V shed 6 bases and J 4 bases; nucleotides not matched to a gene: 5. Germline V gene sequence: CDR1 DFQATT, CDR2 SNEGSKA (reference sequence). Here the CDR3 reads CSATTSGGPDTQYF. As DNA, the CDR3 is TGCAGTGCAACTACTAGCGGGGGGCCAGATACGCAGTATTTT.

The V call is TRBV29-1, the J call TRBJ1-2; the D gene is possibly TRBD1 (5 bases). CDR1 and CDR2 from the germline V gene are SQVTM and ANQGSEA. This CDR3 comprises 17 residues. V lost 6 bases and J 3 bases, leaving 26 bases between the germline ends. CDR3: CSVPLLTTDSADYGYTF. DNA of the CDR3: TGCAGCGTCCCACTCTTAACAACCGACAGTGCGGACTATGGCTACACCTTC.

This clonotype showed up just a few times. The chain links TRBV20-1 to TRBJ2-7; possibly TRBD1 for D (5 bases). Germline-derived CDR1 and CDR2 are DFQATT and SNEGSKA (reference sequence). CDR3 size: 13 residues. V was cut by 5 bases and J by 0 bases, with 11 bases left in between. For the CDR3, the DNA is TGCAGTGCTCCACGACAGAGCTCCTACGAGCAGTACTTC. Amino acids: CSAPRQSSYEQYF.

This clonotype has just a few counts. V is TRBV7-9 and J is TRBJ2-4, with D tentatively TRBD1 (6 bases). The CDR3 is made up of 14 amino acids. Germline V gives CDR1 SEHNR, CDR2 FQNEAQ (reference sequence). The V gene lost 6 bases and the J gene lost 8 bases, with 17 bases spanning the gap. This CDR3 reads CASSQQGEVDIQYF. DNA for the CDR3: TGTGCCAGCAGTCAACAGGGAGAAGTGGACATTCAGTACTTC.

This chain links TRBV10-3 with TRBJ2-2; D is undetermined. The V end lost 10 bases, the J end lost 0 bases, and 15 bases lay between the germline ends. CDR1 is ENHRY and CDR2 is SYGVKD in the germline V gene. The CDR3 runs to 15 residues. The CDR3 region has the DNA TGTGCCACAAAACGAAAAGGCACGAACACCGGGGAGCTGTTTTTT. It yields the protein CATKRKGTNTGELFF.

This clonotype turned up a few times. This chain links TRBV7-6 with TRBJ2-5, with TRBD2 matching 8 bases. This CDR3 spans 15 amino acids. V lost 3 bases to trimming and J lost 5 bases; unmatched junction nucleotides: 8. Per germline, CDR1 SGHVS and CDR2 FNYEAQ. CDR3 sequence (DNA): TGTGCCAGCAGCTTGGGTAGCGGGGTCTGGGAGACCCAGTACTTC. Translating it yields CASSLGSGVWETQYF.

The V gene is TRBV7-3, the J gene TRBJ2-2, with D possibly matching TRBD2 (6 bases). The germline V and J ends were trimmed by 4 bases and 5 bases, with 14 bases remaining between them. Per the germline V gene, CDR1 is SGHTA and CDR2 is FQGTGA. The CDR3 totals 15 residues. CDR3 loop: CASSSGTYQTGELFF. CDR3 DNA sequence: TGTGCCAGCAGCTCCGGGACTTACCAAACCGGGGAGCTGTTTTTT.

This clonotype was detected only a few times. The chain joins TRBV7-9 to TRBJ2-1; TRBD2 might be the D (6 bases). Germline V gene lookup returns CDR1 SEHNR and CDR2 FQNEAQ (reference sequence). V gave up 6 bases and J gave up 15 bases, with 18 bases separating them. The CDR3 covers 12 residues. The CDR3 DNA follows: TGTGCCAGCAGTCCTACGAGTCTCGGGGGGTTCTTC. It codes for CASSPTSLGGFF.

The chain uses TRBV6-2 or TRBV6-3 and TRBJ2-1; 7 nucleotides agree with TRBD1. Trimming cost V 7 bases and J 3 bases; bases outside gene matches: 12. Germline CDR1 is MNHEY and CDR2 is SVGEGT. The CDR3 is 16 amino acids. CDR3 coding DNA: TGTGCCAGCACCTCCGACCGGGACAGAGTCTACAATGAGCAGTTCTTC. Translation gives CASTSDRDRVYNEQFF.

V is TRBV7-8 and J is TRBJ2-6, with D hard to call. V was shortened by 5 bases and J by 1 base, with 12 bases between the two germline ends. Per germline, CDR1 SGHVS and CDR2 FQNEAQ. CDR3 length equals 16 residues. CDR3 sequence: CASSPATRSGANVLTF. Written as DNA, the CDR3 is TGTGCCAGCAGCCCAGCGACCCGGTCTGGGGCCAACGTCCTGACTTTC.